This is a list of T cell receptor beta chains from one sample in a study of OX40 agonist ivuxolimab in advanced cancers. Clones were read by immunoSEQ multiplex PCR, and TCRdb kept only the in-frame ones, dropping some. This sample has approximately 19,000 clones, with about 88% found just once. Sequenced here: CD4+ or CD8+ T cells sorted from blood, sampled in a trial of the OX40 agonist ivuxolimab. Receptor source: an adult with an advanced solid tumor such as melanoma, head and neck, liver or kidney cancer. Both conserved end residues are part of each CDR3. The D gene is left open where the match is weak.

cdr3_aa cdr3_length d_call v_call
CASSEGTSGGLSYNEQFF 18 TRBD2 TRBV11-2
CASSLTQGLGTDTQYF 16 TRBD1 TRBV5-1
CASSVPGPNEKLFF 14 - TRBV9
CASSDSGITDTQYF 14 - TRBV10-1
CASSLVGVNYGYTF 14 - TRBV7-8
CASSVPLDAVNSPLHF 16 - TRBV7-9
CASSLGTRGSEQFF 14 TRBD2 TRBV11-2
CASSELGWDTGSYTQYF 17 - TRBV2
CASSFNVGLNTEAFF 15 - TRBV5-1
CAWSGGLAKNIQYF 14 - TRBV30
CASNLSFGEAFF 12 - TRBV28
CASSLGGLADTQYF 14 - TRBV28
CASSPEVTYEQYF 13 - TRBV18
CASSDGGDSYEQYF 14 TRBD2 TRBV6-1
CASQGGDTDTQYF 13 - TRBV12-5
CASRLGFGETQYF 13 - TRBV4-3
CASSFDGAGNQPQHF 15 - TRBV5-1
CASRLNNQPQHF 12 - TRBV5-8
CASSTPNSGNTIYF 14 - TRBV7-9
CSVEEFGEKLFF 12 - TRBV29-1
CSVESNQETQYF 12 - TRBV29-1
CASSFPGAGFYEQYF 15 - TRBV6-5